The 19 T cell receptor beta chains below all came from one sample that was sequenced in a study of blood T cell repertoires in COVID-19. Using immunoSEQ multiplex PCR, the repertoire was profiled, and TCRdb retains in-frame clones only, with some absent. The data hold 300,000 or so clones, with around 88% observed a single time. Sequenced sample: peripheral blood. These receptors were taken from a woman between 25 and 40 years old who had recovered from COVID-19.

CDR3 in amino acids: CASSPGTSLWGYTF. In DNA form, the CDR3 reads TGTGCCAGCAGCCCCGGGACATCGCTCTGGGGCTACACCTTC. The chain uses TRBV4-2 and TRBJ1-2; possibly TRBD1 for D (6 bases). The CDR3 loop spans 14 amino acids. V was pared by 4 bases and J by 8 bases, with 17 bases between. Germline V lookup: CDR1 LGHNA, CDR2 YNFKEQ.

As to this clone: This sample also contains other DNA sequences that code for the same CDR3. V gene TRBV5-4 combines with J gene TRBJ2-5; TRBD1 matches 9 bases. V lost 2 bases, J lost 5 bases, and 7 bases stayed unmatched. This CDR3 is built from 15 residues. CDR1 and CDR2 from the germline V gene are SGHNT and YYREEE (reference sequence). This CDR3 reads CASSFPGQGTETQYF. CDR3 in DNA: TGTGCCAGCAGCTTTCCGGGACAGGGCACGGAGACCCAGTACTTC.

J is TRBJ2-5 and V is TRBV30, with 8 bases fitting TRBD1. The CDR3 totals 13 residues. Germline V gives CDR1 GTSNPN, CDR2 SVGIG (reference sequence). V lost 2 bases and J lost 5; bases outside the gene matches: 4. CDR3 coding DNA: TGTGCCTGGAGTAGAGACAGGGGTGAGACCCAGTACTTC. Its translation is CAWSRDRGETQYF.

The gene calls are TRBV7-9 and TRBJ1-4; possible D gene TRBD1, 5 bases. The V and J ends lost 0 bases and 4 bases respectively, with 12 bases between them. The CDR3 sequence is 16 residues long. CDR1 is SEHNR and CDR2 is FQNEAQ in the germline V gene (reference sequence). CDR3 coding DNA: TGTGCCAGCAGCTTAGCAGGGGCGGGGGTTAATGAAAAACTGTTTTTT. It translates to CASSLAGAGVNEKLFF.

The gene calls are TRBV20-1 and TRBJ1-1; 7 bases agree with TRBD1. Germline-derived CDR1 and CDR2 are DFQATT and SNEGSKA (reference sequence). V shed 5 bases and J 7 bases; nucleotides not matched to a gene: 4. This CDR3 has 11 amino acids. CDR3 sequence: CSAPGGSEAFF. CDR3 coding DNA: TGCAGTGCTCCAGGGGGAAGTGAAGCTTTCTTT.

The rearrangement uses TRBV19 and TRBJ1-5, with TRBD1 as a possible D gene (6 bases). The CDR3 has 15 amino acids. Germline V gene data show CDR1 as LNHDA and CDR2 as SQIVND (reference sequence). Trimming pared 5 bases from V and 2 bases from J, leaving 13 bases between. The CDR3 spells CASSAGGGRNQPQHF. The CDR3 nucleotides are TGTGCCAGTAGTGCGGGGGGCGGACGCAATCAGCCCCAGCATTTT.

The chain joins TRBV3-1 (or the pseudogene TRBV3-2) to TRBJ1-1; D may be TRBD1 (5 bases). CDR1 is LGHDT and CDR2 is YNNKEL in the germline V gene (reference sequence). The V end lost 0 bases, the J end lost 5 bases, and 13 bases lay between the germline ends. The CDR3 consists of 15 residues. In nucleotides, the CDR3 is TGTGCCAGCAGCCAAGAGGGTCTCAAGGGGACTGAAGCTTTCTTT. Translated, it gives CASSQEGLKGTEAFF.

CDR3 sequence (DNA): TGTGCCATCAGTGACACTTTGAACACTGAAGCTTTCTTT. Translating gives CAISDTLNTEAFF. The V gene is TRBV10-3, the J gene TRBJ1-1; no reliable D call. CDR3 length: 13 amino acids. Trimming stripped 3 bases from V and 0 bases from J, with 5 bases between. Per germline, CDR1 ENHRY and CDR2 SYGVKD.

This clone was recorded once. The V call is TRBV3-1 (or the pseudogene TRBV3-2), the J call TRBJ2-2; D is undetermined. Germline V lookup: CDR1 LGHDT, CDR2 YNNKEL (reference sequence). The CDR3 is 16 amino acids. Deletions cut 4 bases from V and 0 bases from J, with 12 bases between. DNA of the CDR3: TGTGCCAGCAGCCCCCGAGGCCTGACGAACACCGGGGAGCTGTTTTTT. Translated: CASSPRGLTNTGELFF.

The sample holds a few counts of this clone. The rearrangement links TRBV7-9 to TRBJ1-1; D gene ambiguous. Trimming took 3 bases from V and 2 from J, leaving 7 bases between them. Germline CDR1 is SEHNR and CDR2 is FQNEAQ (reference sequence). The CDR3 loop spans 13 amino acids. Written as DNA, the CDR3 is TGTGCCAGCAGCTTCTCCAGAAACACTGAAGCTTTCTTT. This encodes CASSFSRNTEAFF.

The genes are TRBV19 and TRBJ2-3; D remains unclear. This CDR3 region has 13 residues. V shed 3 bases and J shed 6 bases, with 10 bases lying between them. The V gene's germline CDR1 is LNHDA and CDR2 SQIVND (reference sequence). CDR3: CASSMRQLDTQYF. CDR3 DNA: TGTGCCAGTAGTATGAGACAATTGGATACGCAGTATTTT. Drawing the rest from reference TRBV19 and TRBJ2-3, the complete variable domain is DGGITQSPKYLFRKEGQNVTLSCEQNLNHDAMYWYRQDPGQGLRLIYYSQIVNDFQKGDIAEGYSVSREKKESFPLTVTSAQKNPTAFYLCASSMRQLDTQYFGPGTRLTVL.

The genes are TRBV5-4 and TRBJ2-7, with a possible D match to TRBD1 (6 bases). V was pared by 4 bases and J by 0 bases, with 14 bases between. Germline values: CDR1 SGHNT, CDR2 YYREEE (reference sequence). CDR3 length equals 15 residues. This CDR3 reads CASSETGHHSYEQYF. CDR3 nucleotides: TGTGCCAGCAGCGAAACGGGACACCACTCCTACGAGCAGTACTTC.

CDR3 protein: CASSLIGQGVNQPQHF. The CDR3 DNA reads TGTGCCAGCAGCTTAATCGGGCAGGGGGTCAATCAGCCCCAGCATTTT. V usage is TRBV7-8 and J usage is TRBJ1-5, with TRBD1 matching over 7 bases. Germline V gene data show CDR1 as SGHVS and CDR2 as FQNEAQ. This CDR3 comprises 16 residues. After removal of 2 bases from V and 3 bases from J, the junction contained 7 bases not matched to a gene.

The rearrangement uses TRBV9 and TRBJ1-5; tentatively, D is TRBD1 (5 bases). The V end lost 2 bases, the J end lost 3 bases, and 9 bases lay between the germline ends. This CDR3 has 14 amino acids. In germline, CDR1 is SGDLS, CDR2 YYNGEE. For the CDR3, the DNA is TGTGCCAGCAGCGTTTCAGGACACAATCAGCCCCAGCATTTT. This translates into CASSVSGHNQPQHF.

The chain has TRBV27 and TRBJ1-2; 8 bases fit TRBD1. Germline V gene lookup returns CDR1 MNHEY and CDR2 SMNVEV (reference sequence). The CDR3 sequence is 16 residues long. Unmatched junction bases numbered 12, after V lost 3 bases and J lost 6 bases. The CDR3 loop reads CASSFYPRQGFHGYTF. The CDR3 nucleotides read TGTGCCAGCAGTTTCTATCCTCGACAGGGGTTCCATGGCTACACCTTC.

The V gene is TRBV19, the J gene TRBJ2-2; TRBD1 matches at 9 bases. The germline V gene has CDR1 LNHDA and CDR2 SQIVND (reference sequence). The CDR3 consists of 16 residues. Unmatched junction bases numbered 12, after V lost 8 bases and J lost 5 bases. In DNA, the CDR3 is TGTGCCAGTCGGGACAGGGTTGGGAAGAGGACCGGGGAGCTGTTTTTT. It yields the protein CASRDRVGKRTGELFF.

The chain links TRBV28 to TRBJ1-1, with D perhaps TRBD1 (5 bases). Trimming pared 2 bases from V and 0 bases from J, leaving 10 bases between. The CDR3 runs 15 residues. CDR1 and CDR2 (germline): MDHEN, SYDVKM. The CDR3 spells CASSLPSGMNTEAFF. CDR3 DNA sequence: TGTGCCAGCAGTTTACCGTCAGGGATGAACACTGAAGCTTTCTTT.

The V and J genes are TRBV18 and TRBJ2-5; 9 nucleotides match TRBD1. CDR3 length equals 14 residues. Germline CDR1 is KGHSH and CDR2 is LQKENI. After removal of 5 bases from V and 5 bases from J, the junction contained 6 bases not matched to a gene. This CDR3 reads CASSSGQGYETQYF. As DNA, the CDR3 is TGTGCCAGCTCATCGGGACAGGGATACGAGACCCAGTACTTC.

V is TRBV28 and J is TRBJ1-2; D gene ambiguous. Trimming took off 2 bases at V and 8 bases at J, with 6 bases between the two ends. The V gene's germline CDR1 is MDHEN and CDR2 SYDVKM. The CDR3 is made up of 11 amino acids. The chain's CDR3 is CASSLNVGYTF. CDR3 in DNA: TGTGCCAGCAGTTTAAATGTAGGCTACACCTTC.